This TCR beta chain emerged from a study of blood T cells in healthy people across ages. Primers used in a second PCR of roughly 6 to 11 cycles were a sample-barcoded 5' primer and a J-beta primer mix. TCRdb re-analysed the 5' RACE reads in MiXCR, keeping a single row per CDR3 protein. The repertoire holds some 1.6 million distinct CDR3 sequences, with about 32% as singletons. The people who gave samples were healthy Caucasians from Russia, aged roughly 6 to 100. The sequenced sample consisted of blood. The receptor was isolated from a woman aged 30 to 39 in good health.

The CDR3 DNA reads as TGTGCCAGTAGTACAGATTATAGCAATCAGCCCCAGCATTTT. Translating it yields CASSTDYSNQPQHF. The J gene is TRBJ1-5, the V gene TRBV19, with D uncertain. The ends were cut back, 4 bases at V and 0 bases at J, with 7 bases in the middle. The germline V gene encodes CDR1 LNHDA and CDR2 SQIVND (reference sequence). This CDR3 is 14 amino acids long. Full variable domain (missing parts from reference TRBV19 and TRBJ1-5): DGGITQSPKYLFRKEGQNVTLSCEQNLNHDAMYWYRQDPGQGLRLIYYSQIVNDFQKGDIAEGYSVSREKKESFPLTVTSAQKNPTAFYLCASSTDYSNQPQHFGDGTRLSIL.